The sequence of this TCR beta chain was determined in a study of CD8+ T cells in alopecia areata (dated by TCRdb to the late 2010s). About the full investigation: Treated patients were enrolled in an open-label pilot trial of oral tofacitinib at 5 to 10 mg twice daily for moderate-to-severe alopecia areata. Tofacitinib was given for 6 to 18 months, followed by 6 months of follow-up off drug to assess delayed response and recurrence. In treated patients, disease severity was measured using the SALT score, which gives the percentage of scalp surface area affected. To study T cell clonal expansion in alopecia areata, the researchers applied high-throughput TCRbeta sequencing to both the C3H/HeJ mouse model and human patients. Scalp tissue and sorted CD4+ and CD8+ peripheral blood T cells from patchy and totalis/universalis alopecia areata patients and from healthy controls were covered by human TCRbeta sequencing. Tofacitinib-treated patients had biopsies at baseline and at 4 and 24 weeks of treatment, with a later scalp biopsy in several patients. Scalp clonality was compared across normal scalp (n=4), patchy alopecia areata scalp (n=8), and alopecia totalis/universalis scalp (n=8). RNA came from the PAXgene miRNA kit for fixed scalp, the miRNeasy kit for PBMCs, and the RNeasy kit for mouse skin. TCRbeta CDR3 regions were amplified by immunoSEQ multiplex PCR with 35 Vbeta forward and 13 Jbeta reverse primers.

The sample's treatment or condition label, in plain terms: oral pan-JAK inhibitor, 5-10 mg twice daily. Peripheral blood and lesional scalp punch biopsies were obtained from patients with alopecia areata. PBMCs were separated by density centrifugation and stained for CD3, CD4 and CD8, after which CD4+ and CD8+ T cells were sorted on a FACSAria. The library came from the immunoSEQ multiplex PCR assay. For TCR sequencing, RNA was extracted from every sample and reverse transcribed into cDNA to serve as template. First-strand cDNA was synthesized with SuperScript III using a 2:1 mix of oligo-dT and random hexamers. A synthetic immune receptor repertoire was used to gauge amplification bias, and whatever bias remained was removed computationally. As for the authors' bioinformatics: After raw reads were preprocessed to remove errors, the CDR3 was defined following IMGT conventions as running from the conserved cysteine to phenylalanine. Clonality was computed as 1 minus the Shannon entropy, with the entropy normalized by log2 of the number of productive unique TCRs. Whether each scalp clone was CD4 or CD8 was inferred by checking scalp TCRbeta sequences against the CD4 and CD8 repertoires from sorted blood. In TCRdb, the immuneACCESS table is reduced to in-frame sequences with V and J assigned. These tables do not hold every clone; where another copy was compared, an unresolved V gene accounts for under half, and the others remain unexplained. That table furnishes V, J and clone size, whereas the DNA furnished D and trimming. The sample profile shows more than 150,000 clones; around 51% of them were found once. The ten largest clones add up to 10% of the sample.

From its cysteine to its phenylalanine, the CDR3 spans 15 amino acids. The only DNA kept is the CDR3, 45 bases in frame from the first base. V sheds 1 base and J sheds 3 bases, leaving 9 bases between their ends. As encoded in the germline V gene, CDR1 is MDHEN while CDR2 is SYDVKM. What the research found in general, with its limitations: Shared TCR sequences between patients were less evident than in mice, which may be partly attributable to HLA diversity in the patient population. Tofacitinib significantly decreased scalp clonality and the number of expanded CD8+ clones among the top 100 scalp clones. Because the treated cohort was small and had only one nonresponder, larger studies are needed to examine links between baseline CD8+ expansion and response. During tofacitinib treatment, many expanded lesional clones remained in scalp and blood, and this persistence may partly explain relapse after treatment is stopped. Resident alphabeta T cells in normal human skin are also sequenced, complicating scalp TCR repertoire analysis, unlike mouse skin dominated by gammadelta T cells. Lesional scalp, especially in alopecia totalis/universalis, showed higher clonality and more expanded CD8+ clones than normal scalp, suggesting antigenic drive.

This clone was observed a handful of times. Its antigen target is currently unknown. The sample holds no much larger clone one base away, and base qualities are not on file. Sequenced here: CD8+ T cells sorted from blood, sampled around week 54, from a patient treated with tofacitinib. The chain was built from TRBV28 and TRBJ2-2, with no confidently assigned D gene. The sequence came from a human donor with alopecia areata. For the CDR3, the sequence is CASSLSDIYTGELFF. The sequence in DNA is TGTGCCAGCAGTTTATCCGACATATACACCGGGGAGCTGTTTTTT.